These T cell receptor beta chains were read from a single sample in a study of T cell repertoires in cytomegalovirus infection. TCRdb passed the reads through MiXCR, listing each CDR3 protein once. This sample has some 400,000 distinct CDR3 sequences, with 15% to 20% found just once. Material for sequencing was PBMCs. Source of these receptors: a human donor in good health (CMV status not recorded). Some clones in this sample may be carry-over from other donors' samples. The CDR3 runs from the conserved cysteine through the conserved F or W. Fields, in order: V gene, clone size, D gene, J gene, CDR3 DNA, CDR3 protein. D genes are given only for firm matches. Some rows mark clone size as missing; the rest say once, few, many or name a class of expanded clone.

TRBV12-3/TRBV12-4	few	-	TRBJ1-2	TGTGCCAGCAGCACTCAATGGGCGGACGGCTACACCTTC	CASSTQWADGYTF
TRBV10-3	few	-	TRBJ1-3	TGTGCCATCAGTGAGACCGACGGATCTGGAAACACCATATATTTT	CAISETDGSGNTIYF
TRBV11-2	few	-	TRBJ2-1	TGTGCCAGCAGCTTAGGAAGGGGAACGACTAGCAATGAGCAGTTCTTC	CASSLGRGTTSNEQFF
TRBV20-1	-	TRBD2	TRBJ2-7	TGCAGTGCTTCCAGACTAGCGGGGCACTACGAGCAGTACTTC	CSASRLAGHYEQYF
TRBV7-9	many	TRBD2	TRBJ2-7	TGTGCCAGCAGCAATAGCGGGTTCTCCTACGAGCAGTACTTC	CASSNSGFSYEQYF
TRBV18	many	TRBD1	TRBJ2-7	TGTGCCAGCTCACCACCAGACAGGGGCTACGAGCAGTACTTC	CASSPPDRGYEQYF
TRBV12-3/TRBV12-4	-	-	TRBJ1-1	TGTGCCAGCAGTTCCCGCGACACTGAAGCTTTCTTT	CASSSRDTEAFF
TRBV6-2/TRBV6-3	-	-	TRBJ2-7	TGTGCCACCCGTGGGGCGGGGCAGCCCCCGGGGGAGCAGTACTTC	CATRGAGQPPGEQYF
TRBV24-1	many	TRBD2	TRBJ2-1	TGTGCCACCAGTGATTCAACCGGGACTAGCGGGAGCCGCCCAACCTACAATGAGCAGTTCTTC	CATSDSTGTSGSRPTYNEQFF
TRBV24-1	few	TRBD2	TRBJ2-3	TGTGCCACCAGTGACCCCCTAGCGGACACAGATACGCAGTATTTT	CATSDPLADTDTQYF
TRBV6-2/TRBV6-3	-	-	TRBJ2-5	TGTGCCAGCAGTTACACGGATTTTGAGACCCAGTACTTC	CASSYTDFETQYF
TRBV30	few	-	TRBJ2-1	TGTGCCTGGAGGGGCCTAAACAATGAGCAGTTCTTC	CAWRGLNNEQFF
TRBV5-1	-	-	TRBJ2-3	TGCGCCAGCAGCTTGGGGGGACTTCTGTTAATAGATACGCAGTATTTT	CASSLGGLLLIDTQYF
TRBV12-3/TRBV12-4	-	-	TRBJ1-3	TGTGCCAGCAGTTCAGCGGGGGGGGCTGGAAACACCATATATTTT	CASSSAGGAGNTIYF
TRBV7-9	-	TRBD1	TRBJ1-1	TGTGCCAGCAACACAGGACAGGGGATCCCTGAAGCTTTCTTT	CASNTGQGIPEAFF
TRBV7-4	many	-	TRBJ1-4	TGTGCCAATCCGGGGGAGACTAATGAAAAACTGTTTTTT	CANPGETNEKLFF
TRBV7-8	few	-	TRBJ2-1	TGTGCCAGCAGCTTAGCGGGAGGCGTAGGTTACAATGAGCAGTTCTTC	CASSLAGGVGYNEQFF
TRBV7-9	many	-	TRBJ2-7	TGTGCCAGCAGCCCTACGGACGGATACTACGAGCAGTACTTC	CASSPTDGYYEQYF
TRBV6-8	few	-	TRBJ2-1	TGTGCCAGCAGTGGGACTCAGAACAATGAGCAGTTCTTC	CASSGTQNNEQFF
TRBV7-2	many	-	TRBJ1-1	TGTGCCAGCAGCTGGGGGTTCACTGAAGCTTTCTTT	CASSWGFTEAFF
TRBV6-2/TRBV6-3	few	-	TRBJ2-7	TGTGCCAGCAGTTACTCGATCAAAGGCGAGCAGTACTTC	CASSYSIKGEQYF
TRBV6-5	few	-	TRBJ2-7	TGTGCCAGCAGTTACTCGGGGACCTACGAGCAGTACTTC	CASSYSGTYEQYF
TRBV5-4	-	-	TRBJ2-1	TGTGCCAGCAGCGCAACCCTGCTTTATGAGCAGTTCTTC	CASSATLLYEQFF
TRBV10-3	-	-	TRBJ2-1	TGTGCCATCAGTGAGTCTAACAGGGTCAGCCGTGAGCAGTTCTTC	CAISESNRVSREQFF
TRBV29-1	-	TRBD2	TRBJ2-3	TGCAGCGTTCGGACTAGCGGCACAGATACGCAGTATTTT	CSVRTSGTDTQYF
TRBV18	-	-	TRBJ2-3	TGTGCCAGCTCACCAACTTCAGGCCGCGGTACGCAGTATTTT	CASSPTSGRGTQYF
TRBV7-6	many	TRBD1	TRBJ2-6	TGTGCCAGCAGCCCTACAGGGGCCTCTGGGGCCAACGTCCTGACTTTC	CASSPTGASGANVLTF
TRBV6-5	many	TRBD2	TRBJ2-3	TGTGCCAGCAGTTATCGACTAGCGGTCACAGATACGCAGTATTTT	CASSYRLAVTDTQYF
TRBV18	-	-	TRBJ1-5	TGTGCCAGCTCACTTCGGCAGGGGTTAGGGTTCAATCAGCCCCAGCATTTT	CASSLRQGLGFNQPQHF
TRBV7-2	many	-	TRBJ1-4	TGTGCCAGCAGCCTAGCCCCGGCGCCCATAAATGAAAAACTGTTTTTT	CASSLAPAPINEKLFF
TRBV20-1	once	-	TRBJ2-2	TGCAGTGCTAGATGGGCGAACACCGGGGAGCTGTTTTTT	CSARWANTGELFF
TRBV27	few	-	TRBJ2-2	TGTGCCAGCAGTTTCGCCGGAGGTGGGTTTGGCACCGGGGAGCTGTTTTTT	CASSFAGGGFGTGELFF
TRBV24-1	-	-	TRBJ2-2	TGTGCCACCAGTGATACCGGGACACCTAACACCGGGGAGCTGTTTTTT	CATSDTGTPNTGELFF
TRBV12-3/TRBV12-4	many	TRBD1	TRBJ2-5	TGTGCCAGCAGTACAGGGGTTGTCCAAGAGACCCAGTACTTC	CASSTGVVQETQYF
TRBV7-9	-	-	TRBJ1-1	TGTGCCAGCAGGCCGACAGCGGGGGGCACTGAAGCTTTCTTT	CASRPTAGGTEAFF
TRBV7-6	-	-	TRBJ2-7	TGTGCCAGCAGCCACCAAAATAAGGGCCTGGATCCCTTAGGGGGAGGGCCTCCCTACGAGCAGTACTTC	CASSHQNKGLDPLGGGPPYEQYF
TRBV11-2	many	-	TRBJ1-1	TGTGCCAGCAGCTCAGGATCCACTGAAGCTTTCTTT	CASSSGSTEAFF
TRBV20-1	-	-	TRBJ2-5	TGCAGTGCGGTAGTGGGGCAGACCCAGTACTTC	CSAVVGQTQYF
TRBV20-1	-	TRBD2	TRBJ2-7	TGCAGTGCCACCAAGCGGGAGTTTCCCTACGAGCAGTACTTC	CSATKREFPYEQYF
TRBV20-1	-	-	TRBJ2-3	TGCACCCCAGAGAGGGCCCCCACAGATACGCAGTATTTT	CTPERAPTDTQYF
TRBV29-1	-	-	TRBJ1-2	TGCAGCGTAGAGCAGGGATCTACCTATGGCTACACCTTC	CSVEQGSTYGYTF
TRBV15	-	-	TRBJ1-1	TGTGCCTCCGCCCTCTACCTCGGAGACACTGAAGCTTTCTTT	CASALYLGDTEAFF
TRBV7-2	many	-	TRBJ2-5	TGTGCCAGCAGCTTAGAACTAGCAGGCGAGACCCAGTACTTC	CASSLELAGETQYF
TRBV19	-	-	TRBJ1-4	TGTGCCAGTACCCAATGGGGCTTAGATGAAAAACTGTTTTTT	CASTQWGLDEKLFF
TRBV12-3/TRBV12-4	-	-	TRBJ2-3	TGTGCCAGCACCCAGCGCTCCCCTGCCACAGATACGCAGTATTTT	CASTQRSPATDTQYF
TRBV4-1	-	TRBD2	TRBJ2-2	TGCGCCAGCAGCCAGGTCGGAGCGGGAGTGAAAAACACCGGGGAGCTGTTTTTT	CASSQVGAGVKNTGELFF
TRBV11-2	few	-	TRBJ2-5	TGTGCCAGCAGCGCGACTCGGGCCCAGTACTTC	CASSATRAQYF